The 13 T cell receptor beta chains reported below all come from one sample, sequenced in a study of blood T cell repertoires in COVID-19. The table came from immunoSEQ multiplex PCR; TCRdb's copy has only in-frame clones and leaves some out. Of some 180,000 clones in the sample, more than 80% were seen once. Sequencing was done on a sample of PBMCs or T cells enriched from blood (not recorded which). Receptors were obtained from a man aged 35 to 55 who had recovered from COVID-19.

The CDR3 DNA follows: TGCGCCAGCAGCCCCCCTGGGAGGGAAACTGAAGCTTTCTTT. Its protein is CASSPPGRETEAFF. This chain uses TRBV5-1 with TRBJ1-1; D is uncertain. This CDR3 has 14 residues. Germline-derived CDR1 and CDR2 are SGHRS and YFSETQ. Trimming pared 4 bases from V and 5 bases from J, leaving 15 bases between. Full variable domain (outside the CDR3, taken from reference TRBV5-1 and TRBJ1-1): KAGVTQTPRYLIKTRGQQVTLSCSPISGHRSVSWYQQTPGQGLQFLFEYFSETQRNKGNFPGRFSGRQFSNSRSEMNVSTLELGDSALYLCASSPPGRETEAFFGQGTRLTVV.

As to this clone: This same CDR3 is encoded by further DNA sequences in the sample. This chain joins TRBV18 and TRBJ1-5; 9 bases match TRBD1. The ends lost 3 bases at V and 7 bases at J; junction bases unmatched: 1. This CDR3 comprises 13 residues. Germline V lookup: CDR1 KGHSH, CDR2 LQKENI. DNA of the CDR3: TGTGCCAGCTCACCGGACAGGGGACAGCCCCAGCATTTT. Amino acids: CASSPDRGQPQHF.

The chain is built from TRBV24-1 and TRBJ2-1; TRBD2 matches at 10 bases. Germline V gives CDR1 KGHDR, CDR2 SFDVKD. V dropped 4 bases and J dropped 7; count of bases not matched to a gene: 9. The CDR3 extends over 16 amino acids. The CDR3 sequence: CATSDPSGGANNEQFF. For the CDR3, the DNA is TGTGCCACCAGTGACCCGAGCGGGGGGGCGAATAATGAGCAGTTCTTC.

V is TRBV29-1 and J is TRBJ1-2, with 8 bases aligning to TRBD1. In germline, CDR1 is SQVTM, CDR2 ANQGSEA. The CDR3 spans 11 residues. Trimming cost V 6 bases and J 6 bases; bases outside gene matches: 3. The CDR3 DNA sequence: TGCAGCGTCGGGACAGGTGATGGCTACACCTTC. Protein: CSVGTGDGYTF.

This clone was recorded a few times. This rearrangement joins TRBV20-1 to TRBJ2-7; TRBD1 matches 7 bases. Germline loops: CDR1 DFQATT, CDR2 SNEGSKA (reference sequence). With 3 bases clipped from V and 7 bases from J, the junction kept 15 bases outside the gene matches. The CDR3 contains 15 residues. The CDR3 bases are TGCAGTGCTAGTCCTGCGACAGGGTTGGGTTTGGAGCAGTACTTC. Its translation: CSASPATGLGLEQYF.

V usage is TRBV5-1 and J usage is TRBJ1-6, with 7 nucleotides matching TRBD1. Trimming cost V 2 bases and J 8 bases; bases outside gene matches: 7. From germline, CDR1 is SGHRS and CDR2 YFSETQ. The CDR3 is 15 amino acids. CDR3 coding DNA: TGCGCCAGCAGCTTTATACAGGGGAAGGATTCACCCCTCCACTTT. As protein: CASSFIQGKDSPLHF.

The V call is TRBV18, the J call TRBJ2-1; D ambiguous. From germline, CDR1 is KGHSH and CDR2 LQKENI. V lost 0 bases to trimming and J lost 0 bases, with 12 bases between them. There are 17 residues in the CDR3. This chain's CDR3 is CASSPPLQLSSYNEQFF. Here the CDR3 DNA reads TGTGCCAGCTCACCACCGCTACAGCTGAGCTCCTACAATGAGCAGTTCTTC. Drawing the rest from reference TRBV18 and TRBJ2-1, the complete variable domain is NAGVMQNPRHLVRRRGQEARLRCSPMKGHSHVYWYRQLPEEGLKFMVYLQKENIIDESGMPKERFSAEFPKEGPSILRIQQVVRGDSAAYFCASSPPLQLSSYNEQFFGPGTRLTVL.

The V and J genes are TRBV5-6 and TRBJ2-3, with 11 bases lining up with TRBD2. CDR3 length equals 15 residues. CDR1 is SGHDT and CDR2 is YYEEEE in the germline V gene. V was clipped by 3 bases and J by 8 bases; unmatched bases: 8. CDR3 DNA sequence: TGTGCCAGCAGCTACAAGACTAGCGGGGCCTTTACGCAGTATTTT. It translates to CASSYKTSGAFTQYF.

A few counts support this clone. V usage is TRBV20-1 and J usage is TRBJ2-3, with 11 bases fitting TRBD2. J was trimmed by 1 base and V by 3 bases; bases with no gene match: 12. CDR1 DFQATT and CDR2 SNEGSKA come from the germline V gene (reference sequence). CDR3 length: 18 amino acids. CDR3 in amino acids: CSASQLIGTSGRTDTQYF. CDR3 sequence (DNA): TGCAGTGCTAGTCAGCTTATTGGGACTAGCGGTCGCACAGATACGCAGTATTTT.

There are a few counts of this clone. CDR3 DNA sequence: TGTGCCAGCAGTTTATCTGGGACAGGGAAACGCAATCAGCCCCAGCATTTT. This gives the protein CASSLSGTGKRNQPQHF. The V and J genes are TRBV28 and TRBJ1-5, with 9 bases identical to TRBD1. This CDR3 is 17 amino acids long. The V and J ends lost 1 base and 2 bases, in that order; junction bases with no gene match: 6. Germline lookup yields CDR1 MDHEN and CDR2 SYDVKM.

The rearrangement links TRBV3-1 (or the pseudogene TRBV3-2) to TRBJ1-3; D gene ambiguous. This CDR3 is built from 15 residues. CDR1 and CDR2 from the germline V gene are LGHDT and YNNKEL (reference sequence). Trimming removed 1 base from V and 5 bases from J, with 12 bases in between. CDR3 DNA sequence: TGTGCCAGCAGCCAAGCCGCGGGGAGACGAAACACCATATATTTT. Its protein product is CASSQAAGRRNTIYF.

The chain employs TRBV3-1 (or the pseudogene TRBV3-2) and TRBJ2-7; 7 nucleotides agree with TRBD1. The CDR3 totals 16 residues. Germline CDR1 reads LGHDT; CDR2 reads YNNKEL (reference sequence). With V trimmed by 3 bases and J by 6 bases, 14 bases remained unmatched. CDR3 coding DNA: TGTGCCAGCAGCCAGAGAAACGGGACAGTTAAAGCCGAGCAGTACTTC. It yields the protein CASSQRNGTVKAEQYF.

The V gene is TRBV12-2, the J gene TRBJ2-5; the table's D gene call, TRBD2, was not cross checked with the DNA. TRBV12-2 is a documented pseudogene. The CDR3 covers 15 residues. The CDR3 sequence: CASPRGRVSCETQYF. CDR3 nucleotide sequence: TGTGCAAGTCCGCGGGGACGGGTCTCTTGTGAGACCCAGTACTTC.